The sequence of this T cell receptor (beta chain) was determined in a study of human T cells and chemical hapten exposure. Study summary: There were weekly diphenylcyclopropenone doses to the scalp for patients throughout the roughly 24-week study. Study-wide results and limits: Significantly greater numbers of large CDR3 similarity clusters came from expanded TCRs than from controls.

As for time point: patch test 3, about 24 weeks after DPC sensitization. Treatment noted: therapeutic diphenylcyclopropenone sensitization with weekly scalp DPC. RNA extraction used unfractionated whole blood as the source of total RNA. This clonotype was observed many times. Its matching antigen is unknown. The library gave individual cDNA molecules unique molecular identifiers. TCRdb used MiXCR to reprocess the RACE reads, holding one entry per CDR3 protein. The sample has approximately 72,000 distinct CDR3 sequences; around 10% are singletons. The CDR3 runs 13 residues. Looked up from germline, CDR1 is LGHDT and CDR2 is YNNKEL (reference sequence). Trimming stripped 2 bases from V and 1 base from J, with 5 bases between.

This chain links TRBV3-1 with TRBJ1-1; D gene ambiguous. The specimen was whole blood, collected in connection with sensitization to the hapten diphenylcyclopropenone (DPC). The source is a woman in her fifties or sixties with alopecia areata. Some clones in this sample may be carry-over from other donors' samples. For the CDR3, the DNA is TGTGCCAGCAGCCAATGGGGGAACACTGAAGCTTTCTTT. The encoded protein is CASSQWGNTEAFF.